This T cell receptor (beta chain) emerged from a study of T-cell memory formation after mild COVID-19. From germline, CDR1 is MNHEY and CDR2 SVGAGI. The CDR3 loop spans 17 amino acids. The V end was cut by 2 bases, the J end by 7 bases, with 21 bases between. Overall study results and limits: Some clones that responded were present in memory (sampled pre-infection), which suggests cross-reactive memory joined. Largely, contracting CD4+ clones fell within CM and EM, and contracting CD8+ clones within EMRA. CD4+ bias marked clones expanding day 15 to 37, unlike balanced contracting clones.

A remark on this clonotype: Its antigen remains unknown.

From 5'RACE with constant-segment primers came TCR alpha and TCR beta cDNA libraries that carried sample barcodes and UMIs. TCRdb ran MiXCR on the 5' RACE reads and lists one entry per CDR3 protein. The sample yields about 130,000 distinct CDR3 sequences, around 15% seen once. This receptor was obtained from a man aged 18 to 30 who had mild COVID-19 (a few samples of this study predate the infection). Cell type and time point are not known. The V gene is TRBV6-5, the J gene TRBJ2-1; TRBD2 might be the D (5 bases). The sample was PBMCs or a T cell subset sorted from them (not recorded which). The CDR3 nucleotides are TGTGCCAGCAGTTACGGGATCGGGGTCCGCGCGGTGAATGAGCAGTTCTTC. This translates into CASSYGIGVRAVNEQFF.